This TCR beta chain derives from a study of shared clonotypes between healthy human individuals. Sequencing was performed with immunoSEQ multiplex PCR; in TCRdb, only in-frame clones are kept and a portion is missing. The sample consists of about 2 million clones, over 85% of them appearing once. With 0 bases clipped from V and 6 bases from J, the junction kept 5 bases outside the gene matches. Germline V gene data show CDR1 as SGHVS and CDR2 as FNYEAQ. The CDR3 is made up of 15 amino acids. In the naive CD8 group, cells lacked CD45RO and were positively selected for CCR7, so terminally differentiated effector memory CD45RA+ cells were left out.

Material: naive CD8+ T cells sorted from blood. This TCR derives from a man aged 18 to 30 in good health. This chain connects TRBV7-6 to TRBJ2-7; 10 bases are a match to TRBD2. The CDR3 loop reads CASSLALAGAVEQYF. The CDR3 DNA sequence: TGTGCCAGCAGCTTAGCCCTAGCGGGAGCGGTCGAGCAGTACTTC.